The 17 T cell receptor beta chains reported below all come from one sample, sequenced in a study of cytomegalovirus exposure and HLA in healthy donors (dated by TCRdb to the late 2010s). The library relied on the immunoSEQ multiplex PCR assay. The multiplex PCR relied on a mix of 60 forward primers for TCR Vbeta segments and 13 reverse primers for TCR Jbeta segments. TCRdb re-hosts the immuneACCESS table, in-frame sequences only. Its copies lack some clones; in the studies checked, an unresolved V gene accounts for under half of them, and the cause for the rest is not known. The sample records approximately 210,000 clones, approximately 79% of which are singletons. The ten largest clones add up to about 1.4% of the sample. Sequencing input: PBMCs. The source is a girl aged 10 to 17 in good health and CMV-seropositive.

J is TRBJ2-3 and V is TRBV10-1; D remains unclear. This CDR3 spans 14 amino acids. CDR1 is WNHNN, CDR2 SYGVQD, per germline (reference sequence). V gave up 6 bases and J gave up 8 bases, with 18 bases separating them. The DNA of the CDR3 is TGCGCCAGCAGGCAACTTCCCTCTGGCGGTACGCAGTATTTT. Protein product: CASRQLPSGGTQYF.

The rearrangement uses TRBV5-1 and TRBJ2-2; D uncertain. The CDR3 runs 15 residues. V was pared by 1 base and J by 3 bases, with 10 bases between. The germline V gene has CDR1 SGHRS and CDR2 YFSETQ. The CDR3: CASSLMAEYTGELFF. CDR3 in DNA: TGCGCCAGCAGCTTGATGGCGGAATACACCGGGGAGCTGTTTTTT.

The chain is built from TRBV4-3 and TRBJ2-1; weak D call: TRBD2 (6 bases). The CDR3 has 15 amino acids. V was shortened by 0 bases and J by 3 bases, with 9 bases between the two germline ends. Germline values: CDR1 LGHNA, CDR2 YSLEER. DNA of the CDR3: TGCGCCAGCAGCCAAGATGTCGGGGGCTACAATGAGCAGTTCTTC. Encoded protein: CASSQDVGGYNEQFF.

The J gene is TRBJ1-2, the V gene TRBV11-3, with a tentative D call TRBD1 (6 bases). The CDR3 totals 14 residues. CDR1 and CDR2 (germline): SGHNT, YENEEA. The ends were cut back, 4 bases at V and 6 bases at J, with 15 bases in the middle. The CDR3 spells CASSSPPDSDGYTF. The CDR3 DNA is TGTGCCAGCAGCTCCCCCCCGGACAGTGATGGCTACACCTTC.

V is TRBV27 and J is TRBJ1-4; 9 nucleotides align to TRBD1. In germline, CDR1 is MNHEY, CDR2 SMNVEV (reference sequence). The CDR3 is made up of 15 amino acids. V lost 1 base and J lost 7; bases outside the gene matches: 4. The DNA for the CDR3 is TGTGCCAGCAGTTTATTACCGGGACAGGGTGAAAAACTGTTTTTT. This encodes CASSLLPGQGEKLFF.

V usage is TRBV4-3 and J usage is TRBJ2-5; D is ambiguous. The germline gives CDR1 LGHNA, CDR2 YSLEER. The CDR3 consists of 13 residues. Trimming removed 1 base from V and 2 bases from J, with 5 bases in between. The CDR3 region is CASSQVQQETQYF. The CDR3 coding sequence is TGCGCCAGCAGCCAAGTACAGCAAGAGACCCAGTACTTC.

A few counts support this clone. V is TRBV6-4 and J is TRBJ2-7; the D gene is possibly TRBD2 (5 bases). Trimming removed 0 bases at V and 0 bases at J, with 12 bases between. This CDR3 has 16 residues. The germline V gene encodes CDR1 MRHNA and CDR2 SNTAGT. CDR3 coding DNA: TGTGCCAGCAGTGACTCAGAGGACGGGAACTCCTACGAGCAGTACTTC. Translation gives CASSDSEDGNSYEQYF.

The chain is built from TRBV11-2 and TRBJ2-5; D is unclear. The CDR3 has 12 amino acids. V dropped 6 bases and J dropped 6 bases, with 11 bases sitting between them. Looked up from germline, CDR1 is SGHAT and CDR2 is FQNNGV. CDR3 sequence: CASSLLVQTQYF. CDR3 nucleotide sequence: TGTGCCAGCAGTCTACTCGTCCAGACCCAGTACTTC.

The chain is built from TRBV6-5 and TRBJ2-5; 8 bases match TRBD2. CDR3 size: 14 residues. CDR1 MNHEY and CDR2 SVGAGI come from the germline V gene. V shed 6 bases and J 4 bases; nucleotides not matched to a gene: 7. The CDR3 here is CASRNGGAVETQYF. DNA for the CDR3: TGTGCCAGCAGGAACGGGGGGGCCGTAGAGACCCAGTACTTC.

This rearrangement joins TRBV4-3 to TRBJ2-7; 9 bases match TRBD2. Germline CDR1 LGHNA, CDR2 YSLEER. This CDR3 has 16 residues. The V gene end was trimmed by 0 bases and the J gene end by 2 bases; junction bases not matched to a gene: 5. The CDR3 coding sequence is TGCGCCAGCAGCCAAGATCTCCTAGCGGGGACCTACGAGCAGTACTTC. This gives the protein CASSQDLLAGTYEQYF.

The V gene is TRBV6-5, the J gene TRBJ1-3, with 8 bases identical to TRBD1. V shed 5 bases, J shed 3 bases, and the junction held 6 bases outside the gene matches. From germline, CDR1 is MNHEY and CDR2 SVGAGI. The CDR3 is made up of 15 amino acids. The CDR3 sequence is CASSLTGGYGNTIYF. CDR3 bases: TGTGCCAGCAGTCTCACAGGGGGTTATGGAAACACCATATATTTT.

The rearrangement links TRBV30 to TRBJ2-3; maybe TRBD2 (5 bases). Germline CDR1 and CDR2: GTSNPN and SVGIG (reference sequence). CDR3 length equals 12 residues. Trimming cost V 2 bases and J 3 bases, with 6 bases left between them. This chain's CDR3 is CAWSPGTDTQYF. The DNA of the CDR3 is TGTGCCTGGAGTCCGGGGACAGATACGCAGTATTTT.

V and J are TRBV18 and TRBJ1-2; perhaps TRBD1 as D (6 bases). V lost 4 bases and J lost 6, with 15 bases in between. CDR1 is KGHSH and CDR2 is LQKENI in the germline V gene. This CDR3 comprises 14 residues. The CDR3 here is CASSHRDMDNGYTF. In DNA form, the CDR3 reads TGTGCCAGCTCACACCGGGACATGGACAATGGCTACACCTTC.

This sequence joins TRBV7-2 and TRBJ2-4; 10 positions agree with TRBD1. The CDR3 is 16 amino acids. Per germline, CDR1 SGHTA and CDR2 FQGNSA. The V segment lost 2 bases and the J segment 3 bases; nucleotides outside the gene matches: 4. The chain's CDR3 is CASSLWTGGDKNIQYF. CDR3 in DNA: TGTGCCAGCAGCTTATGGACAGGGGGGGACAAAAACATTCAGTACTTC.

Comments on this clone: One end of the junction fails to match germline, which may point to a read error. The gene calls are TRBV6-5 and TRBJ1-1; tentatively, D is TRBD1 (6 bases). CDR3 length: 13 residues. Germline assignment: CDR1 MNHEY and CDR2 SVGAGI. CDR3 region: CASSDDTGTKASF. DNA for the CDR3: TGTGCCAGCAGTGATGATACAGGGACGAAAGCTTCCTTT.

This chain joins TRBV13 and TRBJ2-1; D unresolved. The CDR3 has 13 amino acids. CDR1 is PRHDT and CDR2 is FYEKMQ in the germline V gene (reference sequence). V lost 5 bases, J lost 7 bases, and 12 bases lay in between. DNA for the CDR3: TGTGCCAGCAGCCCGACTGTGAGGAATGAGCAGTTCTTC. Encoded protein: CASSPTVRNEQFF.

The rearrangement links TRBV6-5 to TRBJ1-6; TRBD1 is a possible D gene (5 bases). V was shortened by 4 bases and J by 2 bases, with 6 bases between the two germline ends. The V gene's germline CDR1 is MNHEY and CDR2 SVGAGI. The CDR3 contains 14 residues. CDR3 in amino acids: CASSSTAYNSPLHF. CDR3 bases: TGTGCCAGCAGTTCGACAGCCTATAATTCACCCCTCCACTTT.